The 9 T cell receptor beta chains below come from one sample, sequenced in a study of CD8+CD57+ T cells in acquired aplastic anemia. TCR beta VDJ and CDR3 were profiled, and genomic DNA was the template. MiXCR was run by TCRdb on the reads, yielding one entry per CDR3 protein. Of roughly 190,000 distinct CDR3 sequences detected, 40% to 55% appear once; the ten largest clones hold 9.7%. Individuals selected for sequencing had exhibited CD8+CD57+ cell expansion on flow cytometry. Input material: sorted CD4+, CD8+, or CD8+CD57+ T cells (not recorded which) from PBMCs. These receptors all stem from a human donor with aplastic anemia.

J is TRBJ1-1 and V is TRBV27; possible D gene TRBD1, 6 bases. V gave up 6 bases and J gave up 12 bases, with 20 bases separating them. CDR1 MNHEY and CDR2 SMNVEV come from the germline V gene (reference sequence). The CDR3 length is 13 residues. The CDR3 DNA is TGTGCCAGCAGCTGGTCCCGACAGGCTAGGACTTTCTTT. Amino acids: CASSWSRQARTFF.

This clonotype was seen repeatedly, ten times or more. V gene TRBV29-1 combines with J gene TRBJ1-4; 9 nucleotides agree with TRBD1. The CDR3 has 13 residues. Losses at the gene ends were 6 bases for V and 5 bases for J; bases not matched to a gene: 4. Looked up from germline, CDR1 is SQVTM and CDR2 is ANQGSEA. The CDR3 DNA reads TGCAGCGTCTCCGGGACAGGGAATGAAAAACTGTTTTTT. This sequence encodes CSVSGTGNEKLFF. Together with reference TRBV29-1 and TRBJ1-4, the CDR3 gives the full variable domain: SAVISQKPSRDICQRGTSLTIQCQVDSQVTMMFWYRQQPGQSLTLIATANQGSEATYESGFVIDKFPISRPNLTFSTLTVSNMSPEDSSIYLCSVSGTGNEKLFFGSGTQLSVL.

Many counts were recorded for this clonotype. The chain joins TRBV20-1 to TRBJ2-1, with TRBD1 as a possible D gene (6 bases). Germline CDR1 DFQATT, CDR2 SNEGSKA (reference sequence). V lost 5 bases and J 7 bases, leaving 27 bases between the germline ends. CDR3 length equals 17 residues. The CDR3 DNA is TGCAGTGCTCCTCCTCGCGGCAGGGGCATTAGATTAAATGAGCAGTTCTTC. It yields the protein CSAPPRGRGIRLNEQFF.

This clonotype was observed a few times. The chain carries TRBV30 and TRBJ1-1; the D is unclear. Germline V CDR1 and CDR2: GTSNPN, SVGIG (reference sequence). CDR3 length: 11 residues. V was shortened by 4 bases and J by 1 base, with 4 bases between the two germline ends. The CDR3, as DNA: TGTGCCTGGACCTGGAACACTGAAGCTTTCTTT. Its protein product is CAWTWNTEAFF.

In regard to this clonotype: A single base separates this from a much larger clone, so it may be a read error. V and J are TRBV2 and TRBJ1-1; tentatively, D is TRBD1 (6 bases). The CDR3 has 13 residues. Germline CDR1 SNHLY, CDR2 FYNNEI. V shed 6 bases and J shed 8 bases, with 16 bases lying between them. CDR3 sequence: CASSQMGRGEAFF. The CDR3 DNA follows: TGTGCCAGCAGCCAAATGGGCAGGGGAGAAGCTTTCTTT.

The chain combines TRBV15 with TRBJ1-5, with D maybe TRBD1 (5 bases). Germline V gene sequence: CDR1 LNHNV, CDR2 YYDKDF (reference sequence). This CDR3 has 14 amino acids. With 4 bases removed from V and 6 bases from J, the gap between germline ends came to 13 bases. The CDR3 reads CATSTSQGVQPQHF. CDR3 coding DNA: TGTGCCACCAGCACCAGCCAGGGTGTTCAGCCCCAGCATTTT.

The chain is built from TRBV10-3 and TRBJ2-1, with TRBD2 matching 8 bases. The junction had 13 bases not matched to a gene; V was cut back by 10 bases and J by 8 bases. Germline CDR1 and CDR2: ENHRY and SYGVKD. CDR3 length: 14 amino acids. CDR3 in amino acids: CATNPGTSLYEQFF. The CDR3 DNA reads as TGTGCCACCAACCCCGGGACTAGTCTCTATGAGCAGTTCTTC.

V gene TRBV30 combines with J gene TRBJ1-1; D unclear. Between the trimmed V and J ends, which lost 2 bases and 0 bases, there was a span of 7 bases. The CDR3 consists of 13 residues. CDR1 GTSNPN and CDR2 SVGIG come from the germline V gene (reference sequence). The DNA of the CDR3 is TGTGCCTGGAGTACTACAGTGAACACTGAAGCTTTCTTT. It is translated as CAWSTTVNTEAFF.

The J gene is TRBJ2-7, the V gene TRBV7-3; D may correspond to TRBD1 or TRBD2 (6 bases each). Germline V gene data show CDR1 as SGHTA and CDR2 as FQGTGA. The CDR3 has 14 residues. V was trimmed by 1 base and J by 3 bases, leaving 10 bases between them. The CDR3 sequence is CASSLRGAVYEQYF. CDR3 nucleotides: TGTGCCAGCAGCTTAAGGGGGGCCGTCTACGAGCAGTACTTC.